This note documents a single T cell receptor beta chain sequence. Its binding antigen is unknown. Within one base of it there is no much larger clone, and no base qualities were kept. V and J are truncated by 1 base and 0 bases respectively, leaving an intervening sequence of 11 bases. From a lookup of the germline V gene, CDR1 and CDR2 are SGHVS and FNYEAQ. From the cysteine through the phenylalanine, the CDR3 covers 16 amino acids. The retained sequence is limited to the CDR3, 48 bases, with the frame set at the first base. The donors were healthy, HIV-negative adults with no recently reported acute infections or vaccinations. Every donor was a Caucasian adult residing in Nashville, Tennessee, USA. CD8 memory samples combined magnetically selected CD45RO+ cells with CCR7-negative CD45RA+ effector memory (TemRA) cells. Blood was obtained by leukapheresis, after which PBMCs were separated by Ficoll-Histopaque density gradient centrifugation and cryopreserved in liquid nitrogen vapor phase. Analytical flow cytometry was used to check the purity and quantity of every magnetically sorted T cell population. Each sorted fraction had its genomic DNA isolated and then quantified by UV absorbance on a Nanodrop 2000c.

TCR CDR3 regions were amplified from genomic DNA by multiplex PCR using the deep immunoSEQ assay. Genomic DNA extracted from each cell subset was distributed evenly over all wells of several immunoSEQ 96-well plates, and each plate served as one replicate. Each replicate PCR for sorted subsets received approximately 200 ng genomic DNA, equal to roughly 29,000 T cell genomes. Purified libraries were quantified with a Qubit 3.0 fluorometer, sized on a Bioanalyzer 2100, and re-quantified with the KAPA Library Quantification kit. Every immunoSEQ 96-well plate was sequenced on a dedicated single-read 150-cycle Illumina NextSeq 550 flow cell. On the authors' methods: The immunoSEQ output contained only junctional sequences without quality scores, so filtering could not match that applied to full-length reads. Sequences were annotated with PyIR, a Python wrapper for IgBLAST v1.9, and V/J genes and CDR3 were assigned using IMGT germline references. Reads were filtered out if the reads had weak V/J assignments (E-value above 1e-6), no CDR3, stop codons, out-of-frame junctions, or ambiguous translated residues. V3J clonotypes were defined as sequences sharing an identical inferred V gene, J gene, and CDR3 amino acid sequence. Percentage overlap between repertoires was computed as shared unique clonotypes divided by the size of the smaller repertoire. Richness of each repertoire was evaluated using RTK rarefaction, the Chao1 estimator, and Recon v2.1 estimates of unobserved clonotypes. OLGA was used to compute generation probabilities for all TCRbeta clonotypes that the gDNA method yielded from a few donors. This is the immuneACCESS table as TCRdb keeps it, with only in-frame sequences that have V and J called. A part of the clones is gone; compared with another copy, unresolved V genes explain less than half, and the rest is unexplained. The DNA gave D and trimming, while V, J and clone size come from that table. The sample table lists about 120,000 clones, 68% of them with a count of one. The top ten clonotypes cover about a quarter of the sample.

The data were obtained in a study of shared clonotypes between healthy human individuals (TCRdb year 2020). Background on the whole study: The cohort included three men and a couple of women between 18 and 49 years of age. For each donor, CD4 naive and CD4 memory were each run on three plates, CD8 naive on two plates, and CD8 memory on one plate. Blood TCR repertoires of about 5 healthy adults were deeply sequenced to estimate repertoire size and the extent of clonotype sharing between individuals. Libraries were prepared and TCR repertoires were sequenced by different laboratories using diverse techniques, in order to increase sequencing depth and limit assay-specific biases. Each donor's leukapheresis produced roughly between about 0.8 and 10 billion PBMCs.

Findings and caveats that apply to the study as a whole: Because the study included only a small number of donors, the genetic and exposure-history diversity represented was limited. Pairwise subsampling led to the expectation that sequencing depth would affect the degree of clonotype sharing among donors. Higher generation probabilities were observed for clonotypes shared by all four sorted-subset donors than for non-shared clonotypes. Naive subsets generally had larger estimated clonotype richness than memory subsets did. Sampling was limited to blood, and TCR repertoires in tissue likely differ from TCR repertoires in blood. Sharing across several donors was observed for about 5% of naive CD4, 3% to 3.5% of naive CD8, 2% to 2.5% of memory CD4, and around 0.4% of memory CD8 clonotypes. Even with the large sequencing depth, rarefaction of the sorted-subset datasets indicated that sequencing was incomplete.

The V and J genes are TRBV7-6 and TRBJ2-3, with a tentative D gene TRBD2 over 6 matching bases. The clonotype was recovered from a woman in her 30s in good health. Material for sequencing was memory CD8+ T cells sorted from blood. The cell subset or site label of this sample denotes: CD45RO+ cells pooled with CCR7-negative TemRA cells. The DNA sequence is as follows: TGTGCCAGCAGCTTAGAGCCAGCGGGCAGCACAGATACGCAGTATTTT. This translates into CASSLEPAGSTDTQYF.